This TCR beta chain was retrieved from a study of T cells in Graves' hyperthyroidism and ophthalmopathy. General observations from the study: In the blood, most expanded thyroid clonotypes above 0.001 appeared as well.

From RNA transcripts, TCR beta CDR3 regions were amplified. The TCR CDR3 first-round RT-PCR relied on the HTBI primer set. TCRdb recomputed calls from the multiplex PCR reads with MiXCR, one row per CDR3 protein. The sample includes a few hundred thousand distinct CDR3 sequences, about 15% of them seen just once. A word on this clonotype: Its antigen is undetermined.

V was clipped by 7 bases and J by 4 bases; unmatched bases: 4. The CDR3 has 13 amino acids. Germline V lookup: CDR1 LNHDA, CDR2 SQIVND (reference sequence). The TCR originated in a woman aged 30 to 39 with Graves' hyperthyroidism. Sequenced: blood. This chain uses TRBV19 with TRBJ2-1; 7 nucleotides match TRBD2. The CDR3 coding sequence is TGTGCCAGTAAGCGGGATCGATACAATGAGCAGTTCTTC. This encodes CASKRDRYNEQFF.